This T cell receptor (beta chain) appears in the sequencing data of a study of control samples from healthy donors and cancer patients (dated by TCRdb to 2020 to 2021). The library was produced with the immunoSEQ multiplex PCR assay. Not all clones reach the TCRdb copy of this immuneACCESS table, which keeps in-frame sequences only. Checked studies attribute under half of the gap to unresolved V genes and leave the rest unexplained. The sample table lists 68,000 or so clones, 75% to 85% of them with a count of one. More than 15% of the sample lies in the top ten. Note on this clone: Its antigen is currently not known. Per-base quality was not reported, and no clone a single base away is much larger than it.

The CDR3 numbers 15 residues from cysteine through phenylalanine. The read is trimmed to its CDR3 DNA, 45 bases read in frame from base 1. V is cut back by 1 base and J by 5 bases, with 2 bases in the junction unmatched. CDR1 and CDR2, per the germline V gene (reference sequence), are SEHNR and FQNEAQ. This chain is built from TRBV7-9 and TRBJ2-3; TRBD2 aligns with 11 central bases. The sequencing input was blood. The receptor's source is a man aged 60 to 75 in good health. The CDR3 is CASSLGSGREDTQYF. The DNA reads as follows: TGTGCCAGCAGCTTAGGTAGCGGGAGGGAAGATACGCAGTATTTT.